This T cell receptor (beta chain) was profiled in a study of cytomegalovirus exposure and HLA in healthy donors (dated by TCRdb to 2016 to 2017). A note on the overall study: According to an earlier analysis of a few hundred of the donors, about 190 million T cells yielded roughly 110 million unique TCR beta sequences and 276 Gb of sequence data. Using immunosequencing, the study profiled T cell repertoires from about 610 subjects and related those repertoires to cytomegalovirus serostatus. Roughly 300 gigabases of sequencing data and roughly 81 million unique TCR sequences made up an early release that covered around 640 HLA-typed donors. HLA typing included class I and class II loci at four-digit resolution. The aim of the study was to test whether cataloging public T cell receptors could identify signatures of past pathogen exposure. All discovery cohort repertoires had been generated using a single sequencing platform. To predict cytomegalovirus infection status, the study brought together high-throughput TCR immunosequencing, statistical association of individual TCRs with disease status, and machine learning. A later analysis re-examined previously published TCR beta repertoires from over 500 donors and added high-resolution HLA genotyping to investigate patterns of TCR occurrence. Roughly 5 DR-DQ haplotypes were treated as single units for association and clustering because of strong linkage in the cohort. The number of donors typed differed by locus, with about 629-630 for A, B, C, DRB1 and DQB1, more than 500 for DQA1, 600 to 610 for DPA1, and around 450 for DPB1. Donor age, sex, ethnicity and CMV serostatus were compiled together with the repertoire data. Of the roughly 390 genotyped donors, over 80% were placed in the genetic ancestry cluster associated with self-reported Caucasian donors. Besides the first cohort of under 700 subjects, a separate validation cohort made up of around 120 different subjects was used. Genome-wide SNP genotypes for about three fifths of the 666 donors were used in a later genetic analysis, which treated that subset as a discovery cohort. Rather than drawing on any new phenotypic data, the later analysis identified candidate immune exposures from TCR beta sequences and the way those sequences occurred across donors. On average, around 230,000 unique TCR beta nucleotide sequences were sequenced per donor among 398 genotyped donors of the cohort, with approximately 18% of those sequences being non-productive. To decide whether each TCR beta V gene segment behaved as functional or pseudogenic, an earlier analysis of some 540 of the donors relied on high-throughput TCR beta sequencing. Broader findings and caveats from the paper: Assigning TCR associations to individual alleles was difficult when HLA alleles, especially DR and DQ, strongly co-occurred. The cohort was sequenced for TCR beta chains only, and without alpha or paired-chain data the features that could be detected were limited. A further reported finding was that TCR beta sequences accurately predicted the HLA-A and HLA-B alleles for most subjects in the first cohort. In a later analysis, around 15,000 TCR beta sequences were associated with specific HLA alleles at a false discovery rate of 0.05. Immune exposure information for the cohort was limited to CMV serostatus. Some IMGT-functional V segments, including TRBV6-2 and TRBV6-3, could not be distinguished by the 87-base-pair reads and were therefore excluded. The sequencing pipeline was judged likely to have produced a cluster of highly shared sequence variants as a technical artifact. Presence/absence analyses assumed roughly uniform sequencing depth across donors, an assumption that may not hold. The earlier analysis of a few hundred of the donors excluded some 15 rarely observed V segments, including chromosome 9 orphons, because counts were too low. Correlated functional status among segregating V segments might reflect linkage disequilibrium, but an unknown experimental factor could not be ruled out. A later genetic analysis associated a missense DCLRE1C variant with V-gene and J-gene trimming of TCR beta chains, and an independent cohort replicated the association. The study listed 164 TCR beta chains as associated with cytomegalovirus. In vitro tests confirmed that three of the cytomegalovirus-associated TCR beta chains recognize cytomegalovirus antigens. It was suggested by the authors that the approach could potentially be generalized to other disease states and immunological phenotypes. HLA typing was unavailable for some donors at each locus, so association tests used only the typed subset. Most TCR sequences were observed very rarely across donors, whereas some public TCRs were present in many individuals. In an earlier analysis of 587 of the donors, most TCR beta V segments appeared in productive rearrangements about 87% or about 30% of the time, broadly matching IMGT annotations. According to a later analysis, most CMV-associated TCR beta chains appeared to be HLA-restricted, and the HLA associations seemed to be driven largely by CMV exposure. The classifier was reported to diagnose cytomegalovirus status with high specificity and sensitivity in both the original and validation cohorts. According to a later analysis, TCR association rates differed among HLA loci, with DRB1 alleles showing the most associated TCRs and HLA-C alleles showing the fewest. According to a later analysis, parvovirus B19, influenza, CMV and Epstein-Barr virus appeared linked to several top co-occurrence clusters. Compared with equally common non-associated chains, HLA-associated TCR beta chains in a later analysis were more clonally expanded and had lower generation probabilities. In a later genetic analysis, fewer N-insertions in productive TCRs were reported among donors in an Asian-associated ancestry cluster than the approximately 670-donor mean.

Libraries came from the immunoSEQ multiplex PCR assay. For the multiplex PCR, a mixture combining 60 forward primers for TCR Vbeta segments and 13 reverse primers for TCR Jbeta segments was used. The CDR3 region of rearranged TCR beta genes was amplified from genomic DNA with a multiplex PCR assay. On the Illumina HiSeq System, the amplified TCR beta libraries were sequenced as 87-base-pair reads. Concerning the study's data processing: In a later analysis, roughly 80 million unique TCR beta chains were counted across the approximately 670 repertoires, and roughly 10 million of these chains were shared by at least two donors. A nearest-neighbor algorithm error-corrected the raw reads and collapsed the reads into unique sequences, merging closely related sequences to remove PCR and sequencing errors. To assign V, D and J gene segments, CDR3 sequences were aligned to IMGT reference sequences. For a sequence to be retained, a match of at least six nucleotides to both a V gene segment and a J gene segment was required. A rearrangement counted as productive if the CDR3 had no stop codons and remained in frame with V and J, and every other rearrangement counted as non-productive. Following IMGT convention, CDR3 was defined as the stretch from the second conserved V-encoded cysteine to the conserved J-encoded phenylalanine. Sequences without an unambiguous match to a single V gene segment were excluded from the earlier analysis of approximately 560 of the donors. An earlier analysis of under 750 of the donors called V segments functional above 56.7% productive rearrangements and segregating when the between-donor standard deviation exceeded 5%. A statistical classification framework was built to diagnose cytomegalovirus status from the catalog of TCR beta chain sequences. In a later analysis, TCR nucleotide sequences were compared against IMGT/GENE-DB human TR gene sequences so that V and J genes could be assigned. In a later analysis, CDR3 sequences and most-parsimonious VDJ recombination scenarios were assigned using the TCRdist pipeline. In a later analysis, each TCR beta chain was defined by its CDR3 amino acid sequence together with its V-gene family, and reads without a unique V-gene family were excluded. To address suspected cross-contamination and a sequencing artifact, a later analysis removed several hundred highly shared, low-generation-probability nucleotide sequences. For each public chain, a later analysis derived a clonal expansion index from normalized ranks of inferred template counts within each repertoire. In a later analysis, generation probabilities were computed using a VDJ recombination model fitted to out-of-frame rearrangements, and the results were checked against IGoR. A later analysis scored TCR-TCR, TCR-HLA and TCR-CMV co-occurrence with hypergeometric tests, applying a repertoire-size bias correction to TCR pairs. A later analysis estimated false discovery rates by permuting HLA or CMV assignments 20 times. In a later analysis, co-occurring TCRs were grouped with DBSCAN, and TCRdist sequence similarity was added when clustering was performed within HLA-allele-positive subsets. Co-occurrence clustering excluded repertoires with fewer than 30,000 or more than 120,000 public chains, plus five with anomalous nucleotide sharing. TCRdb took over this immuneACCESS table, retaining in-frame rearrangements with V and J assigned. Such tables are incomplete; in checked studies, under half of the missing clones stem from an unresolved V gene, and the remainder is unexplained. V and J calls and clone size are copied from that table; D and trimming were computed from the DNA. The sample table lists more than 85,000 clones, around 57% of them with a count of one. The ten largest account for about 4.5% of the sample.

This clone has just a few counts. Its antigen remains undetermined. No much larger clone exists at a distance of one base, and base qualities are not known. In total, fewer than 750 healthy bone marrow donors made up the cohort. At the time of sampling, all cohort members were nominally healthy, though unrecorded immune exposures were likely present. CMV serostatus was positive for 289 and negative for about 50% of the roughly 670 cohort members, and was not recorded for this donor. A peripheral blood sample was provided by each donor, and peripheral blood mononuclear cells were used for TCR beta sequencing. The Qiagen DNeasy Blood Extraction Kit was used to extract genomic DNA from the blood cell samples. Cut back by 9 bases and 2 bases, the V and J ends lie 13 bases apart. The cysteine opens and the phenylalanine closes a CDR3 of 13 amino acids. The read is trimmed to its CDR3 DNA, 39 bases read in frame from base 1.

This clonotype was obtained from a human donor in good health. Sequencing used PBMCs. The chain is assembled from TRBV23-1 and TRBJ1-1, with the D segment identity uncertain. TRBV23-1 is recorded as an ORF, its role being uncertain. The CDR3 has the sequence CASCRTGNTEAFF. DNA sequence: TGCGCCAGTTGTCGGACGGGAAACACTGAAGCTTTCTTT.